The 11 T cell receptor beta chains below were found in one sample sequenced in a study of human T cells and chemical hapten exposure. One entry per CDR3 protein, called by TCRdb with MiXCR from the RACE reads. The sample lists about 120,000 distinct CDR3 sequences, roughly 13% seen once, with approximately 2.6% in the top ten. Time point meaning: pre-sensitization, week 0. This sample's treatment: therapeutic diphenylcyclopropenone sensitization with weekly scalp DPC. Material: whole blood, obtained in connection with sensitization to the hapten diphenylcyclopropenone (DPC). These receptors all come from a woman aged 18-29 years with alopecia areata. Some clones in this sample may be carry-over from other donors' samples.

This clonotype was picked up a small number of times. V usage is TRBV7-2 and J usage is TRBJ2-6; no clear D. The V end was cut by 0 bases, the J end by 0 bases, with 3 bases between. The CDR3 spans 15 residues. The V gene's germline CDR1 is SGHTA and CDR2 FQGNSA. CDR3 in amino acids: CASSLASSGANVLTF. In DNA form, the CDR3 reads TGTGCCAGCAGCTTAGCAAGCTCTGGGGCCAACGTCCTGACTTTC. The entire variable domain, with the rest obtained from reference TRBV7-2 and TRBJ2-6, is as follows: GAGVSQSPSNKVTEKGKDVELRCDPISGHTALYWYRQSLGQGLEFLIYFQGNSAPDKSGLPSDRFSAERTGGSVSTLTIQRTQQEDSAVYLCASSLASSGANVLTFGAGSRLTVL.

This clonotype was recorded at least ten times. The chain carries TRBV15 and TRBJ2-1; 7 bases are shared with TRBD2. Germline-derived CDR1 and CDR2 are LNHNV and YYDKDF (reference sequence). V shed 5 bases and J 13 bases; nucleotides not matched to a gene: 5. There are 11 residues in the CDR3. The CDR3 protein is CATSVGGGQFF. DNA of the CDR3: TGTGCCACCAGCGTAGGCGGGGGTCAGTTCTTC.

CDR3 amino acids: CSVGVTEAFF. The CDR3 DNA follows: TGCAGCGTTGGGGTCACTGAAGCTTTCTTT. V usage is TRBV29-1 and J usage is TRBJ1-1; D is undetermined. CDR1 and CDR2 from the germline V gene are SQVTM and ANQGSEA. Trimming left V 4 bases short and J 4 bases short, with 4 bases between. This CDR3 comprises 10 residues.

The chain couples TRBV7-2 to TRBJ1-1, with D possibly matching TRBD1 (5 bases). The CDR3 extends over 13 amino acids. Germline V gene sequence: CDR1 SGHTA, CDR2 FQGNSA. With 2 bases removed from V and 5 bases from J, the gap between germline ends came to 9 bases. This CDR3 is CASSLYGGTEAFF. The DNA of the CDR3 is TGTGCCAGCAGCTTATACGGGGGGACTGAAGCTTTCTTT.

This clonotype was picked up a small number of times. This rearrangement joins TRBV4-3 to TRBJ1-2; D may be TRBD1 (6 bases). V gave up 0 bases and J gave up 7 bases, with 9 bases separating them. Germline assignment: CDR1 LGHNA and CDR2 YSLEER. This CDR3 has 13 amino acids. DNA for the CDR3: TGCGCCAGCAGCCAAGATAGGGGGTTTGGCTACACCTTC. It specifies CASSQDRGFGYTF.

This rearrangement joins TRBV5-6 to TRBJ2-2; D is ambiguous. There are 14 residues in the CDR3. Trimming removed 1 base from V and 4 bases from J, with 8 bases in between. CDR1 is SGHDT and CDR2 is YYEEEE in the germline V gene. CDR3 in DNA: TGTGCCAGCAGCTTGTTCGGGTTCACCGGGGAGCTGTTTTTT. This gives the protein CASSLFGFTGELFF.

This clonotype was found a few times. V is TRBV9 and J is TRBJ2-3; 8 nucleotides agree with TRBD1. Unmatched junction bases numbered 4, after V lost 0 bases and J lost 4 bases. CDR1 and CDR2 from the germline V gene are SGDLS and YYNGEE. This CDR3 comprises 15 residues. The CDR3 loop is CASSVDHRGSDTQYF. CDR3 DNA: TGTGCCAGCAGCGTAGACCACAGGGGGTCAGATACGCAGTATTTT.

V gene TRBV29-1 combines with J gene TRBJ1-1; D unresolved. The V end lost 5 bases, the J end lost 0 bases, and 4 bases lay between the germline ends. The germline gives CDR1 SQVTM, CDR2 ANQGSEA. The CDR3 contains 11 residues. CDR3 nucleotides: TGCAGCGTTAGGCTGAACACTGAAGCTTTCTTT. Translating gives CSVRLNTEAFF.

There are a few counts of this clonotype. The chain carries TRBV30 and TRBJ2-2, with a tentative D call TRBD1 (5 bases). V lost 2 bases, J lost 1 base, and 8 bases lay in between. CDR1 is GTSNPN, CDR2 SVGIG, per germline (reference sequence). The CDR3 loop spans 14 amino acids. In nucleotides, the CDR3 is TGTGCCTGGAGTAACAGGAGGAACACCGGGGAGCTGTTTTTT. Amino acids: CAWSNRRNTGELFF.

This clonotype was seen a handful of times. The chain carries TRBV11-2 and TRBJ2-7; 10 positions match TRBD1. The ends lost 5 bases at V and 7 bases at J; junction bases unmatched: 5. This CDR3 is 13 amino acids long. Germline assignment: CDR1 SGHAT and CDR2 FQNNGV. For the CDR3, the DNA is TGTGCCAGCAGCCGAGACAGGGGGCGGGAGCAGTACTTC. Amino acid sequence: CASSRDRGREQYF. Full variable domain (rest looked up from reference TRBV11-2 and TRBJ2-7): EAGVAQSPRYKIIEKRQSVAFWCNPISGHATLYWYQQILGQGPKLLIQFQNNGVVDDSQLPKDRFSAERLKGVDSTLKIQPAKLEDSAVYLCASSRDRGREQYFGPGTRLTVT.

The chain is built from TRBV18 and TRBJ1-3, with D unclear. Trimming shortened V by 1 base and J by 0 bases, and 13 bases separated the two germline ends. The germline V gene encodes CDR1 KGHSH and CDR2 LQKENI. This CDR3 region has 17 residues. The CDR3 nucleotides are TGTGCCAGCTCACCACTGGGCAGACCCTTCTCTGGAAACACCATATATTTT. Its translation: CASSPLGRPFSGNTIYF.